A selection of T cell receptor beta chains follows, all from one sample in a study. TCRdb redid the calling of the reads with MiXCR, one entry per CDR3 protein. The data hold around 15,000 distinct CDR3 sequences, with about 38% observed a single time. The specimen sequenced was blood. The source is a human donor. CDR3s include the opening cysteine and the closing phenylalanine or tryptophan. A D gene is named only where the DNA matches it firmly. Size tells how often a clone was seen (once, few, many) or the class of an expanded clone, and some rows leave it out.

TGCAGCGCGAGGGTAGGGACAGACAGCTCCTACGAGCAGTACTTC CSARVGTDSSYEQYF TRBJ2-7 medium-sized TRBD1 15 TRBV29-1
TGCAGTGCTAGAAAGGCATCGGACGAGCAGTACTTC CSARKASDEQYF TRBJ2-7 medium-sized NA 12 TRBV20-1
TGCGCCAGCAGCCGCTGGTTGGGGGGGGAAGCTTTCTTT CASSRWLGGEAFF TRBJ1-1 few NA 13 TRBV4-3
TGTGCCAGCAGCTTAGCGGGAGGGCTGGGGGATACGCAGTATTTT CASSLAGGLGDTQYF TRBJ2-3 few TRBD2 15 TRBV7-2
TGTGCCTGGAGTGTACGAACCAACATGGCCCAGTACTTC CAWSVRTNMAQYF TRBJ2-5 NA NA 13 TRBV30
TGCGCCAGCAGCCATGGAGGGAGCTACAATGAGCAGTTCTTC CASSHGGSYNEQFF TRBJ2-1 NA NA 14 TRBV4-1
TGTGCCAGCTCACCAGGGCCCCAAGAGACCCAGTACTTC CASSPGPQETQYF TRBJ2-5 many NA 13 TRBV18
TGCGCCAGCAGCCGCGCATGGGAGTCCGGGGAGCTGTTTTTT CASSRAWESGELFF TRBJ2-2 many NA 14 TRBV4-3
TGTGCCAGCAGCCCAGCAGACTATACGAACACCGGGGAGCTGTTTTTT CASSPADYTNTGELFF TRBJ2-2 many NA 16 TRBV6-2/TRBV6-3
TGTGCCAGCAGCCAAGATGTAAATCAGCCCCAGCATTTT CASSQDVNQPQHF TRBJ1-5 many NA 13 TRBV4-2
TGTGCCAGCAGCCCTCTGACAGGGATCGAGACCCAGTACTTC CASSPLTGIETQYF TRBJ2-5 NA TRBD1 14 TRBV14
TGCAGTGCTAGAGATGTAAGCTACACCTTC CSARDVSYTF TRBJ1-2 NA NA 10 TRBV20-1
TGCGCCAGCAGCCAAGAGCGGGGTTCCACTGAAGCTTTCTTT CASSQERGSTEAFF TRBJ1-1 many NA 14 TRBV4-3
TGTGCCTGGAGGGACCAAGGGAGAAAGGGAAGCATTCAGTACTTC CAWRDQGRKGSIQYF TRBJ2-4 NA NA 15 TRBV30
TGCAGCGTTGGCGCCGGGACAGGGCAGTTGGAAGCTTTCTTT CSVGAGTGQLEAFF TRBJ1-1 many TRBD1 14 TRBV29-1
TGCAGTGCTAGAGCCGGAGGATCAACTAATGAAAAACTGTTTTTT CSARAGGSTNEKLFF TRBJ1-4 NA NA 15 TRBV20-1
TGCGCCAGCAGCCACGCTCGGGACAGGGTAGGCACTGAAGCTTTCTTT CASSHARDRVGTEAFF TRBJ1-1 many TRBD1 16 TRBV4-3
TGCAGCGCCCACGTGGAGGGCAATGAGCAGTTCTTC CSAHVEGNEQFF TRBJ2-1 many NA 12 TRBV29-1
TGTGCCAGCAGCCGAGCGATGGGACTAGCTCGCGAGCAGTACTTC CASSRAMGLAREQYF TRBJ2-7 NA TRBD2 15 TRBV14
TGCAGCGCACGACTAGCGGGAGCGGGTAACGAGCAGTACTTC CSARLAGAGNEQYF TRBJ2-7 medium-sized TRBD2 14 TRBV29-1
TGCGCCAGCAGACGCCAGGAAAATGAAAAACTGTTTTTT CASRRQENEKLFF TRBJ1-4 many NA 13 TRBV4-3
TGTGCCTGGGTGGAGCTAGCCTCTGGAATCCTTTCTCTTGACTATGAGACCCAGTACTTC CAWVELASGILSLDYETQYF TRBJ2-5 NA NA 20 TRBV30
TGTGCCAGCAGCCAAGAGATGGGGGACCACTCCTACGAGCAGTACTTC CASSQEMGDHSYEQYF TRBJ2-7 many NA 16 TRBV4-2
TGTGCCAGCATGGCTAGCGGGAGGCCAACGAGCTACAATGAGCAGTTCTTC CASMASGRPTSYNEQFF TRBJ2-1 medium-sized TRBD2 17 TRBV4-2